This T cell receptor beta chain was sequenced for a study of blood T cell repertoires in COVID-19. CDR1 MNHEY and CDR2 SVGEGT come from the germline V gene. CDR3 length equals 16 residues. V shed 5 bases and J 4 bases; nucleotides not matched to a gene: 7. The sample holds one count of this clone. Original processing notes: Amplification with reference gene primers provided the estimates of nucleated cell counts. TCRdb's table, derived via immunoSEQ multiplex PCR, lists solely in-frame clones and lacks some. V, J and clone size were drawn from that table, and D and trimming were deduced from the DNA. The sample has roughly 50,000 clones, 75% to 95% seen once.

The TCR sequence derives from a middle-aged woman with active COVID-19. The chain joins TRBV6-2 or TRBV6-3 to TRBJ2-2; 10 bases map to TRBD2. What was sequenced was peripheral blood. As DNA, the CDR3 is TGTGCCAGCAGTCCAAGCGGGGGGGCCGCCACCGGGGAGCTGTTTTTT. Translating it yields CASSPSGGAATGELFF.